A single sample gave rise to the 2 T cell receptor beta chains below, sequenced in a study of Ad26.COV2.S vaccination and SARS-CoV-2 variants. Treatment in this sample: around 19 received Ad26.COV2.S at low or high dose, single or two shots; several received placebo; per-sample allocation not given. Sampling was performed 63 days after the first vaccine or placebo injection. This table comes from immunoSEQ multiplex PCR, and its TCRdb copy is limited to in-frame clones, with some not included. The sample has about 350,000 clones, about 87% seen once. The sample was peripheral blood, taken in a trial of Ad26.COV2.S vaccine versus placebo. These receptors were obtained from a person between 18 and 65 years old who received the Ad26.COV2.S COVID-19 vaccine or a placebo.

The chain uses TRBV4-1 and TRBJ2-1; possibly TRBD2 for D (6 bases). The CDR3 sequence is 17 residues long. Germline lookup yields CDR1 MGHRA and CDR2 YSYEKL. Trimming cost V 2 bases and J 2 bases, with 16 bases left between them. In DNA, the CDR3 is TGCGCCAGCAGCCAATACCGGGACTCCGGAACCTACAATGAGCAGTTCTTC. Translation: CASSQYRDSGTYNEQFF.

The CDR3 nucleotides are TGCGCCAGCAGCCAACGGATGGGGCCGAGGACCAATAACTATGGCTACACCTTC. Amino acids: CASSQRMGPRTNNYGYTF. The J gene is TRBJ1-2, the V gene TRBV4-1; perhaps TRBD1 as D (5 bases). Germline CDR1 is MGHRA and CDR2 is YSYEKL. The CDR3 loop spans 18 amino acids. V dropped 2 bases and J dropped 1 base, with 20 bases sitting between them.